This T cell receptor beta chain was documented in a study of shared clonotypes between healthy human individuals. The study's findings and limits: Estimated richness was generally greater in naive than memory subsets. Relative to clonotypes present in all four donors, those not shared had lower generation probabilities.

Details on this clone: Antigen specificity is unknown.

V was pared by 0 bases and J by 0 bases, with 4 bases between. There are 15 residues in the CDR3. CDR1 and CDR2 from the germline V gene are SGDLS and YYNGEE. Data came from immunoSEQ multiplex PCR; TCRdb stores just in-frame clones and leaves some out. The repertoire includes about 1.1 million clones, 78% of them detected once, and about 0.52% sits in the top ten. The chain is built from TRBV9 and TRBJ2-6; D ambiguous. The sample taken for sequencing was memory CD4+ T cells from PBMCs. Subset of the sample: CD45RA-negative fraction. The receptor comes from a man between 18 and 35 years old in good health. Some clones in this sample may be carry-over from other donors' samples. CDR3 in amino acids: CASSVANSGANVLTF. In DNA form, the CDR3 reads TGTGCCAGCAGCGTAGCCAACTCTGGGGCCAACGTCCTGACTTTC.